The rows below give T cell receptor beta chains drawn from one sample of a study of PD-1 blockade in classical Hodgkin lymphoma. Here immunoSEQ multiplex PCR was the method, and the copy in TCRdb shows in-frame clones only, minus some. The sample yields about 17,000 clones, roughly 82% seen once. The specimen comprised peripheral blood mononuclear cells (PBMCs), sampled before the second cycle of nivolumab. Source of these receptors: a human donor with classical Hodgkin lymphoma. Both conserved end residues are part of each CDR3. The order of the fields is V gene, D gene, clone size, J gene, CDR3 protein, CDR3 DNA. D genes are given only for firm matches. Clone size appears in some rows only: once, few, many, or a class for an expanded clone.

TRBV10-3	-	once	TRBJ1-5	CAISESLISQNQPQHF	TGTGCCATCAGTGAGTCGCTGATAAGCCAAAATCAGCCCCAGCATTTT
TRBV19	TRBD1	-	TRBJ2-1	CASSANRGGYNEQFF	TGTGCCAGTAGTGCCAACAGGGGCGGGTACAATGAGCAGTTCTTC
TRBV21-1	-	-	TRBJ2-1	CASSKLRVNEQFF	TGTGCCAGCAGCAAGCTGCGGGTTAATGAGCAGTTCTTC
TRBV29-1	TRBD1	-	TRBJ1-1	CSAWTGRNTEAFF	TGCAGCGCATGGACAGGAAGGAACACTGAAGCTTTCTTT
TRBV5-4	-	-	TRBJ2-7	CASSFPGTLNEQYF	TGTGCCAGCAGCTTCCCGGGGACTCTAAACGAGCAGTACTTC
TRBV19	-	few	TRBJ1-5	CASSTGLRNQPQHF	TGTGCCAGTAGTACGGGGCTCCGCAATCAGCCCCAGCATTTT
TRBV4-3	TRBD1	-	TRBJ1-2	CASSPSRTGFANGYTF	TGCGCCAGCAGCCCTTCTAGGACAGGGTTTGCTAATGGCTACACCTTC
TRBV5-1	-	-	TRBJ2-7	CASSVRDIFYEQYF	TGCGCCAGCAGCGTCCGGGACATTTTTTACGAGCAGTACTTC
TRBV2	-	few	TRBJ1-3	CASSESSPRSGNTIYF	TGTGCCAGCAGTGAATCTTCGCCCAGATCTGGAAACACCATATATTTT
TRBV4-1	TRBD2	once	TRBJ2-3	CASRPGGGTDTQYF	TGCGCCAGCAGACCGGGCGGGGGGACAGATACGCAGTATTTT
TRBV5-4	-	-	TRBJ2-2	CASSPSNTGELFF	TGTGCCAGCAGCCCGTCTAACACCGGGGAGCTGTTTTTT
TRBV4-2	-	-	TRBJ2-1	CASSQDGRGDLGPNEQFF	TGTGCCAGCAGCCAAGATGGCCGCGGGGACTTAGGGCCCAATGAGCAGTTCTTC
TRBV19	TRBD1	-	TRBJ1-1	CASSMGQGLNTEAFF	TGTGCCAGTAGTATGGGACAGGGGTTGAACACTGAAGCTTTCTTT
TRBV6-5	-	once	TRBJ2-2	CASSPRRGHTGELFF	TGTGCCAGCAGCCCCCGCCGGGGGCACACCGGGGAGCTGTTTTTT
TRBV4-1	-	-	TRBJ2-7	CASSQANFIGQGGFEQYF	TGCGCCAGCAGCCAAGCTAATTTTATAGGACAAGGAGGATTCGAGCAGTACTTC
TRBV19	-	-	TRBJ2-1	CASSLHNEQFF	TGTGCCAGTAGCCTCCACAATGAGCAGTTCTTC
TRBV5-6	TRBD1	-	TRBJ1-2	CASSLAEWTGVAYGYTF	TGTGCCAGCAGCTTGGCTGAGTGGACAGGGGTCGCCTATGGCTACACCTTC
TRBV5-4	-	-	TRBJ1-2	CASSLQGNYGYTF	TGTGCCAGCAGCTTACAGGGAAACTATGGCTACACCTTC
TRBV7-9	TRBD1	-	TRBJ2-7	CASSLATTGFYEQYF	TGTGCCAGCAGCTTAGCGACGACAGGGTTCTACGAGCAGTACTTC
TRBV7-2	-	-	TRBJ2-7	CASSIDRGWQYF	TGTGCCAGCAGCATCGACAGAGGGTGGCAGTACTTC
TRBV7-2	-	few	TRBJ1-5	CASSLVSNQPQHF	TGTGCCAGCAGCTTAGTTAGCAATCAGCCCCAGCATTTT
TRBV5-1	-	-	TRBJ2-1	CASSFGGAGNEQFF	TGCGCCAGCAGCTTTGGGGGGGCAGGCAATGAGCAGTTCTTC
TRBV12-1	-	-	TRBJ1-5	CASSFLRTGGTQPQHF	TGTGCCAGCAGCTTTCTCCGGACAGGGGGAACTCAGCCCCAGCATTTT
TRBV30	-	-	TRBJ1-3	CAWQGSGNTIYF	TGTGCCTGGCAGGGATCTGGAAACACCATATATTTT
TRBV18	-	-	TRBJ2-2	CASSPPARINTGELFF	TGTGCCAGCTCACCACCAGCCAGGATTAACACCGGGGAGCTGTTTTTT
TRBV19	-	-	TRBJ2-3	CASSILAGDTQYF	TGTGCCAGTAGTATACTCGCGGGAGATACGCAGTATTTT
TRBV5-1	-	-	TRBJ2-1	CASSAPPGINPFF	TGCGCCAGCAGCGCGCCGCCGGGGATCAACCCTTTCTTC
TRBV7-3	-	-	TRBJ2-3	CASSPSRGRSDTQYF	TGTGCCAGCAGCCCGTCCCGGGGCAGGTCAGATACGCAGTATTTT
TRBV7-9	-	-	TRBJ1-2	CASSLDHGYTF	TGTGCCAGCAGCTTAGATCATGGCTACACCTTC
TRBV2	-	-	TRBJ1-2	CASSSRQAYYGYTF	TGTGCCAGCAGTTCCAGACAGGCTTACTATGGCTACACCTTC
TRBV11-1	TRBD1	-	TRBJ2-7	CASSQENRGHEQYF	TGTGCCAGCAGCCAAGAAAACAGGGGTCACGAGCAGTACTTC
TRBV19	TRBD1	-	TRBJ2-1	CASSWTPGTGLDEQFF	TGTGCCAGTAGTTGGACTCCAGGGACAGGGCTGGATGAGCAGTTCTTC
TRBV5-1	-	-	TRBJ1-2	CASRDVGGNYGYTF	TGCGCCAGCAGAGATGTGGGAGGTAACTATGGCTACACCTTC
TRBV5-4	-	-	TRBJ2-3	CASSLGGVSTDTQYF	TGTGCCAGCAGCTTGGGCGGGGTAAGCACAGATACGCAGTATTTT
TRBV6-4	-	-	TRBJ2-2	CASSRTNTGELFF	TGTGCCAGCAGCCGGACGAACACCGGGGAGCTGTTTTTT
TRBV27	-	-	TRBJ2-3	CASSFRRQGGGTQYF	TGTGCCAGCAGTTTTCGGAGACAGGGTGGAGGGACGCAGTATTTT
TRBV30	TRBD1	-	TRBJ1-6	CAWSRTGKDSPLHF	TGTGCCTGGAGTCGGACAGGGAAGGATTCACCCCTCCACTTT
TRBV19	-	-	TRBJ1-2	CASSTSGTFRGYTF	TGTGCCAGTAGTACCTCCGGGACCTTCCGGGGCTACACCTTC
TRBV5-1	-	-	TRBJ2-2	CASLDRGQAGELFF	TGCGCCAGCCTTGACCGGGGTCAGGCCGGGGAGCTGTTTTTT
TRBV19	TRBD2	-	TRBJ2-3	CASSIPTSGQTDTQYF	TGTGCCAGTAGCATTCCGACTAGCGGACAGACAGATACGCAGTATTTT
TRBV30	-	once	TRBJ2-7	CAWSRSYEQYF	TGTGCCTGGAGTCGGAGTTACGAGCAGTACTTC
TRBV7-9	-	-	TRBJ1-2	CASSLAGPDGYTF	TGTGCCAGCAGCTTAGCTGGCCCCGATGGCTACACCTTC
TRBV7-6	-	-	TRBJ2-7	CASSLLRRGPSYEQYF	TGTGCCAGCAGCCTATTAAGGCGGGGGCCCTCCTACGAGCAGTACTTC
TRBV5-4	TRBD1	-	TRBJ2-7	CASSLEGALSPYF	TGTGCCAGCAGCTTGGAGGGGGCCCTTTCCCCGTACTTC
TRBV19	-	-	TRBJ1-1	CASISTGILRGTEAFF	TGTGCCAGTATTAGTACCGGGATCCTGAGGGGCACTGAAGCTTTCTTT